The subject of this entry is one T cell receptor (beta chain). The sample originates from a study of T-cell reconstitution after alpha-beta-depleted transplantation in children. This CDR3 is 16 amino acids long. CDR1 LGHDT and CDR2 YNNKEL come from the germline V gene (reference sequence). Trimming took 3 bases from V and 2 from J; bases not matched to a gene: 8. Preparation of the TCRbeta library was carried out with unique molecular identifiers. Using its own MiXCR run on the PCR reads, TCRdb lists one record per CDR3 protein. The table includes approximately 340,000 distinct CDR3 sequences, 10% detected once.

The sequence derives from a human donor who donated a stem cell graft to a child with acute lymphoblastic leukemia. Sequenced here: PBMCs from the stem cell graft donor, sampled from the stem cell graft. The chain carries TRBV3-1 and TRBJ2-7, with 9 bases lining up with TRBD1. CDR3 nucleotides: TGTGCCAGCAGCCACACCGGGACAGGGATCCCCTACGAGCAGTACTTC. This encodes CASSHTGTGIPYEQYF.